The 9 T cell receptor beta chains given below trace back to one sample, sequenced in a study of T-cell memory formation after mild COVID-19 (dated by TCRdb to the early 2020s). The library was obtained by 5' RACE. Sequencing relied on an Illumina NovaSeq 6000. TCRdb handled the public reads itself, with Q25 trimming in fastp and clone calling in MiXCR, and kept productive beta chains. CDR3 protein sequences are deduplicated, and each keeps its most common genes and DNA. This sample has approximately 100,000 distinct CDR3 sequences in its table, and more than 20% of those were observed once. The leading ten clones occupy roughly 39% of the sample. The sample comprised PBMCs or a T cell subset sorted from them (not recorded which). Receptors originate from a man younger than 35 who had mild COVID-19 (a few samples of this study predate the infection). The sample titles of this study are shuffled in the database, so cell type and time point are left out; the donor was told from shared clones.

The V gene is TRBV6-2 or TRBV6-3, the J gene TRBJ1-1; 10 nucleotides match TRBD1. V lost 8 bases to trimming and J lost 1 base; unmatched junction nucleotides: 19. The CDR3 is made up of 19 amino acids. The germline V gene has CDR1 MNHEY and CDR2 SVGEGT. CDR3 residues: CASVRRPGQGTPKNTEAFF. CDR3 DNA sequence: TGTGCCAGCGTTAGGAGGCCGGGACAGGGGACCCCAAAGAACACTGAAGCTTTCTTT.

The sample holds a few counts of this clonotype. V is TRBV7-9 and J is TRBJ2-3; D is unclear. CDR3 size: 15 residues. Trimming removed 5 bases at V and 4 bases at J, with 16 bases between. Germline V lookup: CDR1 SEHNR, CDR2 FQNEAQ (reference sequence). CDR3 sequence (DNA): TGTGCCAGCAGCCCCTTTCCTCGTGAGGCAGATACGCAGTATTTT. Amino acids: CASSPFPREADTQYF.

The chain links TRBV5-1 to TRBJ1-1; no firm D call. V dropped 0 bases and J dropped 1 base, with 16 bases sitting between them. The length of the CDR3 is 17 residues. Germline V gives CDR1 SGHRS, CDR2 YFSETQ. The CDR3 loop is CASSLDNVPGGNTEAFF. The CDR3 nucleotides read TGCGCCAGCAGCTTGGACAATGTACCGGGCGGGAACACTGAAGCTTTCTTT.

This clonotype was counted a few times. The V call is TRBV7-9, the J call TRBJ2-2; D might be TRBD1 (6 bases). This CDR3 comprises 15 residues. CDR1 is SEHNR and CDR2 is FQNEAQ in the germline V gene (reference sequence). V lost 4 bases and J 3 bases, leaving 12 bases between the germline ends. In DNA, the CDR3 is TGTGCCAGCAGCTCAAGACAGGTTTACACCGGGGAGCTGTTTTTT. It yields the protein CASSSRQVYTGELFF.

In its sample, this clonotype was seen a few times. This chain links TRBV6-2 or TRBV6-3 with TRBJ2-7; tentative D call: TRBD2 (5 bases). V was shortened by 7 bases and J by 9 bases, with 22 bases between the two germline ends. This CDR3 region has 14 residues. The V gene's germline CDR1 is MNHEY and CDR2 SVGEGT. CDR3: CASNRTGLLVGQYF. The CDR3 DNA is TGTGCCAGCAATCGAACCGGACTCCTAGTAGGGCAGTACTTC.

The chain employs TRBV27 and TRBJ1-3, with D uncertain. CDR3 length equals 14 residues. Germline CDR1 MNHEY, CDR2 SMNVEV (reference sequence). Deletions cut 2 bases from V and 0 bases from J, with 5 bases between. CDR3 nucleotides: TGTGCCAGCAGTTTAGACTCCTCTGGAAACACCATATATTTT. The encoded protein is CASSLDSSGNTIYF.

V gene TRBV7-9 combines with J gene TRBJ2-7; no firm D call. The CDR3 has 14 residues. Trimming took off 9 bases at V and 1 base at J, with 16 bases between the two ends. The V gene's germline CDR1 is SEHNR and CDR2 FQNEAQ (reference sequence). CDR3 DNA sequence: TGTGCCAGTGGTCTGGAAGTTTGGTCCTACGAGCAGTACGTC. Residues: CASGLEVWSYEQYV.

For the CDR3, the DNA is TGTGCCACCAGTGATGTCTCCCCAGATACGCAGTATTTT. It translates to CATSDVSPDTQYF. The chain carries TRBV24-1 and TRBJ2-3; no clear D. CDR3 length: 13 residues. Trimming shortened V by 3 bases and J by 4 bases, and 7 bases separated the two germline ends. Germline V CDR1 and CDR2: KGHDR, SFDVKD.

This clonotype came up a few times. The CDR3 region is CATRDRDPGELFF. CDR3 bases: TGTGCCACCCGGGACAGGGATCCCGGGGAGCTGTTTTTT. V gene TRBV7-9 combines with J gene TRBJ2-2; TRBD1 matches 9 bases. Germline assignment: CDR1 SEHNR and CDR2 FQNEAQ (reference sequence). Trimming cost V 10 bases and J 6 bases; bases outside gene matches: 6. This CDR3 comprises 13 residues.